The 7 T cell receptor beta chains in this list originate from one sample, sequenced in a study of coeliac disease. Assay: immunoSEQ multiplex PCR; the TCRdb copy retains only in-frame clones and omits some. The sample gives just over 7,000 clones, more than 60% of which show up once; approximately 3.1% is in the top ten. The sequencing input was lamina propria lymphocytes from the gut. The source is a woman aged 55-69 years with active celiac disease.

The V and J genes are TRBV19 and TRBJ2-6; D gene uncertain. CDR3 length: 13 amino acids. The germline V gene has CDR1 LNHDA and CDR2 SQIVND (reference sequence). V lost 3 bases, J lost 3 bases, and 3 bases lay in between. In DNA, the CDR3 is TGTGCCAGTAGTATCTTTGGGGCCAACGTCCTGACTTTC. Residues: CASSIFGANVLTF.

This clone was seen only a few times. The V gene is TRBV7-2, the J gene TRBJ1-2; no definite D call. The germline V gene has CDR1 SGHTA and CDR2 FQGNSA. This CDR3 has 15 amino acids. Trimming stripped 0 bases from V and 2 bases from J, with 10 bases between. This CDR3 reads CASSLAIQRNYGYTF. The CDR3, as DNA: TGTGCCAGCAGCTTAGCGATACAGAGAAACTATGGCTACACCTTC.

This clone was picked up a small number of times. In nucleotides, the CDR3 is TGTGCCAGTAGTTCGGTGACTAGCGGGGCCTACGAGCAGTACTTC. Encoded protein: CASSSVTSGAYEQYF. The rearrangement links TRBV19 to TRBJ2-7, with TRBD2 matching 11 bases. Germline lookup yields CDR1 LNHDA and CDR2 SQIVND (reference sequence). The trim removed 5 bases at V and 2 bases at J, leaving 5 bases unmatched. The CDR3 is 15 residues long.

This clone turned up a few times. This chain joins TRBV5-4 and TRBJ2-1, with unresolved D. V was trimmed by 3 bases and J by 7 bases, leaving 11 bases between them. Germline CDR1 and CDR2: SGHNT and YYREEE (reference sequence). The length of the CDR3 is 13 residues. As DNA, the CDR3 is TGTGCCAGCAGCTCTGAGTTGCGAAATGAGCAGTTCTTC. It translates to CASSSELRNEQFF.

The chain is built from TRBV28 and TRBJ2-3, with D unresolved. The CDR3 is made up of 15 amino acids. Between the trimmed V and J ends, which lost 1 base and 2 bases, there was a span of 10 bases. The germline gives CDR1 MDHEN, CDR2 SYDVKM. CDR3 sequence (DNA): TGTGCCAGCAGTTTATTTCGGTCCTACACAGATACGCAGTATTTT. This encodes CASSLFRSYTDTQYF.

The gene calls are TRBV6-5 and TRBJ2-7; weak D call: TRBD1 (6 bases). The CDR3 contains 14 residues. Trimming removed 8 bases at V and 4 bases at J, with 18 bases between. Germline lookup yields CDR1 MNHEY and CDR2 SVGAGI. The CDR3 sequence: CASGDHGGGYEQYF. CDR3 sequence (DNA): TGTGCCAGCGGGGACCATGGGGGCGGGTACGAGCAGTACTTC.

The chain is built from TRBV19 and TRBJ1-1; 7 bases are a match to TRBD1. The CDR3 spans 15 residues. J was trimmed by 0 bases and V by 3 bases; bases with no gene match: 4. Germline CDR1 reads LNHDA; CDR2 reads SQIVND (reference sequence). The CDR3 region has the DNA TGTGCCAGTAGTATCAGACAGGGAATGAACACTGAAGCTTTCTTT. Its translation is CASSIRQGMNTEAFF. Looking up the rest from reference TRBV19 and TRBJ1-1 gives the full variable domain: DGGITQSPKYLFRKEGQNVTLSCEQNLNHDAMYWYRQDPGQGLRLIYYSQIVNDFQKGDIAEGYSVSREKKESFPLTVTSAQKNPTAFYLCASSIRQGMNTEAFFGQGTRLTVV.